This TCR beta chain was captured in a study of human T cells and chemical hapten exposure. On the study more broadly: Throughout a study of approximately 25 weeks, patients underwent weekly scalp administration of diphenylcyclopropenone doses. Upper-back patches of 0.01% DPC were read at 6 days.

Regarding the study as a whole: DPC sensitization did not alter TCRs above 1 in 1000 frequency.

This clonotype was observed many times. Its target is unknown. The CDR3 is made up of 19 amino acids. The germline V and J ends were trimmed by 0 bases and 0 bases, with 18 bases remaining between them. CDR1 is MGHRA, CDR2 YSYEKL, per germline. This sample's time point: patch test 2, 6 weeks after DPC sensitization. Treatment described: therapeutic diphenylcyclopropenone sensitization with weekly scalp DPC. One entry per CDR3 protein results from TCRdb running MiXCR on the RACE reads. The sample has 350,000 to 400,000 distinct CDR3 sequences; over 6% are singletons. The receptor's source is a woman in her late teens or twenties with alopecia areata. Some clones in this sample may be carry-over from other donors' samples. The specimen was whole blood, collected in connection with sensitization to the hapten diphenylcyclopropenone (DPC). The V gene is TRBV4-1, the J gene TRBJ1-5; D not resolved. For the CDR3, the DNA is TGCGCCAGCAGCCAAGAATTTGGAAACAGCGACTATAGCAATCAGCCCCAGCATTTT. Protein sequence: CASSQEFGNSDYSNQPQHF.